This TCR beta chain emerged from a study of identical twins. Unmatched junction bases numbered 7, after V lost 6 bases and J lost 0 bases. CDR3 length equals 17 residues. Concerning this clonotype: Its antigen is currently unknown.

TCRdb reprocessed the 5' RACE reads via MiXCR and lists one record per CDR3 protein. This sample carries 1,800,000 or so distinct CDR3 sequences, about 32% of them seen once, and the ten largest clones take around 0.3%. Donors were all healthy Caucasians. Points from the study as a whole: Fewer insertions characterized abundant cord blood beta clonotypes, whereas memory repertoires showed none.

Sequencing was done on a sample of cord blood. The V gene is TRBV12-3 or TRBV12-4, the J gene TRBJ2-3; 12 nucleotides align to TRBD2. This receptor was obtained from a newborn girl in good health. The CDR3 nucleotides are TGTGCCAGCAGCCACGCCGGGACTAGCGGGAGCACAGATACGCAGTATTTT. Amino acid sequence: CASSHAGTSGSTDTQYF.